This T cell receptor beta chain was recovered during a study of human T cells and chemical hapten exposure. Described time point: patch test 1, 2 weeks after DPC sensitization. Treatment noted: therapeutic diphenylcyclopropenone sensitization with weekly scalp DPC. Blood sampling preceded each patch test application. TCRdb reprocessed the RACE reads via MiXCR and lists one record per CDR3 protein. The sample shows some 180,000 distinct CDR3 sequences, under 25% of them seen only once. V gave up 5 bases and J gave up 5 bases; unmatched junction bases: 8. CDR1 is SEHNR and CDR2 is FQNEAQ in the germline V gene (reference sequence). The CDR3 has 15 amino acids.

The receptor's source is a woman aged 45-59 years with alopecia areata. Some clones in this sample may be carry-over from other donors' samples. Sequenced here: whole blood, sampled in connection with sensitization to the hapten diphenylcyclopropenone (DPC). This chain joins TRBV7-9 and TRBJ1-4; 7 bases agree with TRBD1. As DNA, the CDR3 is TGTGCCAGCAGCGGTACCGGGACAGAAAATGAAAAACTGTTTTTT. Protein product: CASSGTGTENEKLFF.